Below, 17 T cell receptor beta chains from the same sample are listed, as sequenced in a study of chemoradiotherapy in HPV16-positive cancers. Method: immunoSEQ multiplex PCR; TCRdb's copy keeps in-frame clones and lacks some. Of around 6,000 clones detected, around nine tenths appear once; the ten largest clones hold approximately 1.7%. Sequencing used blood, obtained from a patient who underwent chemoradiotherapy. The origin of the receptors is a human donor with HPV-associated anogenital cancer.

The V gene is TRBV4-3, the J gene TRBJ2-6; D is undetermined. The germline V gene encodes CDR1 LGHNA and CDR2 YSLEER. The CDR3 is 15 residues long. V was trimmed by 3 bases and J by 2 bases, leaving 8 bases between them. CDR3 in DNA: TGCGCCAGCAGCCACGGCTCGGCTGGGGCCAACGTCCTGACTTTC. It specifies CASSHGSAGANVLTF.

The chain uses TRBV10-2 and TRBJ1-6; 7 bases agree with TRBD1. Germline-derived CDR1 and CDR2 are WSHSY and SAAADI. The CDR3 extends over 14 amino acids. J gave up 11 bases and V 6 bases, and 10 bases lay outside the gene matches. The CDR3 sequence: CASRENTGVAPLHF. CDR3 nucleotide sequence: TGCGCCAGCAGAGAGAATACAGGGGTGGCACCCCTCCACTTT.

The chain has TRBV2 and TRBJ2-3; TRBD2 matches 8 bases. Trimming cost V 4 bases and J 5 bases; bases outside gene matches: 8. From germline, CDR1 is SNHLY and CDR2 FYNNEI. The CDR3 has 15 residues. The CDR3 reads CASSVSGGAGDTQYF. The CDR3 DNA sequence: TGTGCCAGCAGTGTTTCGGGGGGGGCCGGAGATACGCAGTATTTT.

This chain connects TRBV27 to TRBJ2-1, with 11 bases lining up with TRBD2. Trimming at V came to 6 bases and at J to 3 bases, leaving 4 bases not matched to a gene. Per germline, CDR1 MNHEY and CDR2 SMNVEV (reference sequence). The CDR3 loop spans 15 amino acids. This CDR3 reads CASRRGTSGYNEQFF. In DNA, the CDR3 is TGTGCCAGCAGGAGGGGGACTAGCGGCTACAATGAGCAGTTCTTC.

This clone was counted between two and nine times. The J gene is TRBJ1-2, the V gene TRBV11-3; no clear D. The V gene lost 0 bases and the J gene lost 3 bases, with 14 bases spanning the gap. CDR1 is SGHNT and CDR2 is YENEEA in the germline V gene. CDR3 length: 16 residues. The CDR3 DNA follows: TGTGCCAGCAGCTTAGAGGGTCGGGGATCGGACTATGGCTACACCTTC. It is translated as CASSLEGRGSDYGYTF.

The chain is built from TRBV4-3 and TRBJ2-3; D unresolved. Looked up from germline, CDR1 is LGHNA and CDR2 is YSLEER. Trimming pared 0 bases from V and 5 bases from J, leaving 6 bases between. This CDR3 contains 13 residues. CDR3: CASSQDRRDTQYF. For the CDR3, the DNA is TGCGCCAGCAGCCAAGATCGTCGAGATACGCAGTATTTT.

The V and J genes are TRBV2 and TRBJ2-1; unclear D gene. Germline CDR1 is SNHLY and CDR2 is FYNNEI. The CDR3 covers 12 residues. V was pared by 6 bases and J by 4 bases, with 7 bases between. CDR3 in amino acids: CASRPLYNEQFF. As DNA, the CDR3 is TGTGCCAGCAGACCACTTTACAATGAGCAGTTCTTC.

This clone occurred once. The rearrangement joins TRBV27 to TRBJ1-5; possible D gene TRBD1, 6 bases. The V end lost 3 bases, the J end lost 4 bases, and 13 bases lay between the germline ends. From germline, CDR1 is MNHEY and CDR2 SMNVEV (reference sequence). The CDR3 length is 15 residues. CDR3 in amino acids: CASSFIQGLNQPQHF. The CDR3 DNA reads TGTGCCAGCAGTTTTATACAGGGACTGAATCAGCCCCAGCATTTT.

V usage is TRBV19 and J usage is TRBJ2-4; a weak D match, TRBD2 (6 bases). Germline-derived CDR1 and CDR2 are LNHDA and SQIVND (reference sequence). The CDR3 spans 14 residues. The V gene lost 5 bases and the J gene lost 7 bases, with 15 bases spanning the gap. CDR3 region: CASSSGELPNIQYF. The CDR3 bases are TGTGCCAGTAGTTCGGGGGAACTCCCCAACATTCAGTACTTC. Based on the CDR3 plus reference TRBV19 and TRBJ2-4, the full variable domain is DGGITQSPKYLFRKEGQNVTLSCEQNLNHDAMYWYRQDPGQGLRLIYYSQIVNDFQKGDIAEGYSVSREKKESFPLTVTSAQKNPTAFYLCASSSGELPNIQYFGAGTRLSVL.

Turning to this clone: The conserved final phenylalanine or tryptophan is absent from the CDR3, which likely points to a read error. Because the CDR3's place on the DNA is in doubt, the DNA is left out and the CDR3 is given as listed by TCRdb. This CDR3 reads CASSAETRSHKVGPT. The gene calls are TRBV10-1 and TRBJ2-6. Germline CDR1 is WNHNN and CDR2 is SYGVQD (reference sequence). The CDR3 contains 15 residues when both ends are counted.

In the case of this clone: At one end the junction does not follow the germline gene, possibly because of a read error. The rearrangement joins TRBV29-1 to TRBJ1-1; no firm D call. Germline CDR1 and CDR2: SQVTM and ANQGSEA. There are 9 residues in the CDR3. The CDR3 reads CSVNSEAFF. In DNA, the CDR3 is TGCAGCGTTAACAGTGAAGCTTTCTTT.

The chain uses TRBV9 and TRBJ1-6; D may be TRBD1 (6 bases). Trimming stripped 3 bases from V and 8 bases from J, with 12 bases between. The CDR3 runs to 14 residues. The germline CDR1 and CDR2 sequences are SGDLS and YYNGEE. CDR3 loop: CASSALDSHSPLHF. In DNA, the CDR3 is TGTGCCAGCAGCGCCCTGGACAGCCATTCACCCCTCCACTTT.

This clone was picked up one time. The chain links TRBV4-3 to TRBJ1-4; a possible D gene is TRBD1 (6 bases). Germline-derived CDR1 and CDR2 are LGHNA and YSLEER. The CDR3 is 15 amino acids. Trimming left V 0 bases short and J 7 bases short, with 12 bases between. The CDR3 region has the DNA TGCGCCAGCAGCCAAGATAGGGGGTCCGGTGAAAAACTGTTTTTT. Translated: CASSQDRGSGEKLFF.

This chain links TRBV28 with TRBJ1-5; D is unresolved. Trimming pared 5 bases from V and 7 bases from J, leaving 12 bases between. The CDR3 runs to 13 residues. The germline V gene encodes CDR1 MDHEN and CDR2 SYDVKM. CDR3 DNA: TGTGCCAGCAGTCCAACCTTCAGACAGCCCCAGCATTTT. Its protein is CASSPTFRQPQHF.

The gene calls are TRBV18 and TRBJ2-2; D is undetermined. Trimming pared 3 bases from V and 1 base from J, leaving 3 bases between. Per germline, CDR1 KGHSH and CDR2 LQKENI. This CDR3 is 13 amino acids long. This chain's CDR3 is CASSPQNTGELFF. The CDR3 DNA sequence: TGTGCCAGCTCACCCCAGAACACCGGGGAGCTGTTTTTT.

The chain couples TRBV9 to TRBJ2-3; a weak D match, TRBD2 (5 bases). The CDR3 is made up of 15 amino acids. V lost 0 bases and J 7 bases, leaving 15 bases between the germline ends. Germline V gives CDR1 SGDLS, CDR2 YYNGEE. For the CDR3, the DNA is TGTGCCAGCAGCGTAGGGACTGGATCGCCTAATACGCAGTATTTT. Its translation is CASSVGTGSPNTQYF.

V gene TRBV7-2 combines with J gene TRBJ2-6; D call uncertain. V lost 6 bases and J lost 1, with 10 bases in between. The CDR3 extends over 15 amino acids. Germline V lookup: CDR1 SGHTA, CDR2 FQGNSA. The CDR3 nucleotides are TGTGCCAGCAGTTATCGTTCGTCTGGGGCCAACGTCCTGACTTTC. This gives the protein CASSYRSSGANVLTF. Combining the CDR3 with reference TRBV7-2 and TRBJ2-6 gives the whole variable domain GAGVSQSPSNKVTEKGKDVELRCDPISGHTALYWYRQSLGQGLEFLIYFQGNSAPDKSGLPSDRFSAERTGGSVSTLTIQRTQQEDSAVYLCASSYRSSGANVLTFGAGSRLTVL.